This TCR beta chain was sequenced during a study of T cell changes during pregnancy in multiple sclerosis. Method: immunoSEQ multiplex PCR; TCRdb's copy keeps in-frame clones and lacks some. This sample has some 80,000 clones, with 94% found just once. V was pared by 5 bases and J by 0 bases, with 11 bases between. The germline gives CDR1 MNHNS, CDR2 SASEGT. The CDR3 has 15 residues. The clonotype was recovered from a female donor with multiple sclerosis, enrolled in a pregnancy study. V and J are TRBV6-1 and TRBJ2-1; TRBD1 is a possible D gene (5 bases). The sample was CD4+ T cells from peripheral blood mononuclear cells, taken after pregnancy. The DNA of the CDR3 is TGTGCCAGCAGTTCGTCAGGGCTCTCCTACAATGAGCAGTTCTTC. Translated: CASSSSGLSYNEQFF.